These 21 T cell receptor beta chains originate from one sample sequenced in a study of beta chain features in type 1 diabetes. Study-level findings and limits: When Type 1 diabetes patients were examined, their TCRB CDR3s proved moderately but significantly shorter in all four CD4+ subsets.

Reverse transcribing all isolated RNA meant expressed TCRB transcripts were sequenced. The data were produced by immunoSEQ multiplex PCR, yet TCRdb's version contains in-frame clones alone and is incomplete. The sample lists a few hundred thousand clones, 9.6% seen once, with about 0.6% in the top ten. Their specific antigens are unknown. Sequencing used central memory CD4+ T cells from blood. The receptors were sampled from a man between 25 and 39 years old with type 1 diabetes.

The V and J genes are TRBV7-3 and TRBJ2-2, with D maybe TRBD2 (6 bases). In germline, CDR1 is SGHTA, CDR2 FQGTGA. The CDR3 is made up of 15 amino acids. The V and J ends lost 2 bases and 6 bases respectively, with 13 bases between them. CDR3 sequence reads: CASSLSRDSPGELFF. The CDR3 DNA is TGTGCCAGCAGCTTATCCCGGGACTCCCCCGGGGAGCTGTTTTTT.

The rearrangement joins TRBV30 to TRBJ2-3; 9 bases are a match to TRBD2. The V gene end was trimmed by 7 bases and the J gene end by 0 bases; junction bases not matched to a gene: 2. The CDR3 is 13 residues long. Per germline, CDR1 GTSNPN and CDR2 SVGIG (reference sequence). Here the CDR3 DNA reads TGTGCCTTGACTAGCGGCAGCACAGATACGCAGTATTTT. Its translation: CALTSGSTDTQYF.

The gene calls are TRBV7-9 and TRBJ2-3; D may correspond to TRBD1 or TRBD2 (6 bases each). Germline CDR1 reads SEHNR; CDR2 reads FQNEAQ (reference sequence). V lost 5 bases, J lost 8 bases, and 14 bases lay in between. This CDR3 has 13 amino acids. The CDR3 reads CASSLMEGGTQYF. DNA for the CDR3: TGTGCCAGCAGCCTCATGGAGGGGGGTACGCAGTATTTT.

V gene TRBV7-9 combines with J gene TRBJ2-1; D is possibly TRBD2 (5 bases). V dropped 1 base and J dropped 7 bases, with 11 bases sitting between them. CDR1 SEHNR and CDR2 FQNEAQ come from the germline V gene (reference sequence). This CDR3 is 14 amino acids long. The CDR3 spells CASSLELVANEQFF. CDR3 DNA sequence: TGTGCCAGCAGCTTAGAACTAGTAGCGAATGAGCAGTTCTTC. The full variable domain, in which reference TRBV7-9 and TRBJ2-1 provide the parts outside the CDR3, is DTGVSQNPRHKITKRGQNVTFRCDPISEHNRLYWYRQTLGQGPEFLTYFQNEAQLEKSRLLSDRFSAERPKGSFSTLEIQRTEQGDSAMYLCASSLELVANEQFFGPGTRLTVL.

This clone was seen repeatedly, ten times or more. The sample carries other DNA sequences with the same CDR3. V gene TRBV30 combines with J gene TRBJ1-2; D uncertain. V lost 4 bases and J lost 4, with 4 bases in between. This CDR3 is 10 amino acids long. Germline loops: CDR1 GTSNPN, CDR2 SVGIG (reference sequence). The CDR3 region is CAWKSYGYTF. CDR3 DNA: TGTGCCTGGAAGAGCTATGGCTACACCTTC.

This clone was seen only a few times. The chain couples TRBV6-1 to TRBJ2-5; a weak D match, TRBD1 (6 bases). Looked up from germline, CDR1 is MNHNS and CDR2 is SASEGT. The CDR3 contains 13 residues. Trimming stripped 6 bases from V and 3 bases from J, with 11 bases between. The CDR3 sequence is CASRPYREETQYF. The CDR3 DNA is TGTGCCAGCAGACCATACAGGGAAGAGACCCAGTACTTC.

A few counts support this clone. The chain joins TRBV4-1 to TRBJ1-5, with TRBD1 as a possible D gene (6 bases). Germline V CDR1 and CDR2: MGHRA, YSYEKL. The CDR3 spans 16 residues. V lost 1 base, J lost 0 bases, and 10 bases lay in between. CDR3 nucleotides: TGCGCCAGCAGCCAAGTTTTGGGGGCTAGCAATCAGCCCCAGCATTTT. Translating gives CASSQVLGASNQPQHF.

As DNA, the CDR3 is TGTGCCAGCAGTAGACAGATGAACACTGAAGCTTTCTTT. Amino acid sequence: CASSRQMNTEAFF. The chain uses TRBV14 and TRBJ1-1; possible D gene TRBD1, 5 bases. The germline V gene encodes CDR1 SGHDN and CDR2 FVKESK. V was shortened by 6 bases and J by 0 bases, with 8 bases between the two germline ends. The CDR3 loop spans 13 amino acids. Full variable domain (rest looked up from reference TRBV14 and TRBJ1-1): EAGVTQFPSHSVIEKGQTVTLRCDPISGHDNLYWYRRVMGKEIKFLLHFVKESKQDESGMPNNRFLAERTGGTYSTLKVQPAELEDSGVYFCASSRQMNTEAFFGQGTRLTVV.

Written as DNA, the CDR3 is TGTGCCAGCAGTGAAGGTGGGACACCTTTCTACGAGCAGTACTTC. It codes for CASSEGGTPFYEQYF. V is TRBV2 and J is TRBJ2-7; tentatively, D is TRBD1 (6 bases). Trimming shortened V by 1 base and J by 3 bases, and 13 bases separated the two germline ends. CDR1 SNHLY and CDR2 FYNNEI come from the germline V gene. This CDR3 is 15 amino acids long.

About this clone: In the same sample, other DNA sequences code for this CDR3. The V and J genes are TRBV20-1 and TRBJ1-2, with TRBD1 as a possible D gene (5 bases). The CDR3 has 11 residues. V was cut by 6 bases and J by 5 bases, with 10 bases left in between. The germline V gene has CDR1 DFQATT and CDR2 SNEGSKA (reference sequence). The CDR3 loop reads CSAGTDYGYTF. The DNA for the CDR3 is TGCAGTGCGGGGACCGATTATGGCTACACCTTC.

This clone occurred many times. The chain is built from TRBV15 and TRBJ2-1, with D possibly matching TRBD1 (7 bases). V lost 5 bases, J lost 7 bases, and 24 bases lay in between. The CDR3 sequence is 17 residues long. Per germline, CDR1 LNHNV and CDR2 YYDKDF (reference sequence). CDR3 coding DNA: TGTGCCACCAGCGGGGGGATTACAGGGGTGTGGGTAAATGAGCAGTTCTTC. This gives the protein CATSGGITGVWVNEQFF.

The chain is built from TRBV18 and TRBJ1-5; 7 bases are shared with TRBD1. J lost 4 bases, V lost 2 bases, and 8 bases had no gene match. The length of the CDR3 is 16 residues. From germline, CDR1 is KGHSH and CDR2 LQKENI. CDR3 protein: CASSPRRGQTNQPQHF. CDR3 DNA sequence: TGTGCCAGCTCACCAAGAAGGGGACAGACGAATCAGCCCCAGCATTTT.

The genes are TRBV4-1 and TRBJ1-5; 7 nucleotides align to TRBD1. CDR1 MGHRA and CDR2 YSYEKL come from the germline V gene. Trimming cost V 0 bases and J 2 bases; bases outside gene matches: 10. The CDR3 consists of 18 residues. The CDR3, as DNA: TGCGCCAGCAGCCAAGATCTATTAGGGGGCAAGGGCAATCAGCCCCAGCATTTT. It is translated as CASSQDLLGGKGNQPQHF.

This clone has a handful of counts. The CDR3 DNA follows: TGTGCCAGCAGCCGTACCCCCGGGACAGGGGCAAACACTGAAGCTTTCTTT. This sequence encodes CASSRTPGTGANTEAFF. The chain uses TRBV27 and TRBJ1-1, with 10 bases aligning to TRBD1. V dropped 6 bases and J dropped 2; count of bases not matched to a gene: 12. CDR1 and CDR2 (germline): MNHEY, SMNVEV (reference sequence). This CDR3 is built from 17 residues.

The chain links TRBV6-5 to TRBJ1-5; TRBD1 is a possible D gene (5 bases). Germline V CDR1 and CDR2: MNHEY, SVGAGI. V shed 7 bases and J shed 9 bases, with 19 bases lying between them. The CDR3 covers 14 residues. The CDR3 region is CASNPRQGLWPQHF. The CDR3 region has the DNA TGTGCCAGCAATCCTCGGCAGGGCCTGTGGCCCCAGCATTTT.

DNA of the CDR3: TGTGCCAGCAGTATCCGGGACAGGGACGATGGCTACACCTTC. It encodes CASSIRDRDDGYTF. The genes are TRBV2 and TRBJ1-2; 9 nucleotides align to TRBD1. The CDR3 totals 14 residues. The germline V gene has CDR1 SNHLY and CDR2 FYNNEI. The junction had 7 bases not matched to a gene; V was cut back by 5 bases and J by 6 bases. The whole variable domain, filled in from reference TRBV2 and TRBJ1-2, reads EPEVTQTPSHQVTQMGQEVILRCVPISNHLYFYWYRQILGQKVEFLVSFYNNEISEKSEIFDDQFSVERPDGSNFTLKIRSTKLEDSAMYFCASSIRDRDDGYTFGSGTRLTVV.

The J gene is TRBJ1-2, the V gene TRBV7-6; 8 bases match TRBD1. Trimming removed 4 bases from V and 4 bases from J; junction bases left unmatched: 11. This CDR3 region has 16 residues. In germline, CDR1 is SGHVS, CDR2 FNYEAQ. CDR3 loop: CASSSRQGLFGYGYTF. The CDR3 DNA follows: TGTGCCAGCAGCTCAAGACAGGGGCTGTTTGGCTATGGCTACACCTTC. The full variable domain, with the rest looked up from reference TRBV7-6 and TRBJ1-2, is GAGVSQSPRYKVTKRGQDVALRCDPISGHVSLYWYRQALGQGPEFLTYFNYEAQQDKSGLPNDRFSAERPEGSISTLTIQRTEQRDSAMYRCASSSRQGLFGYGYTFGSGTRLTVV.

This clone has a handful of counts. The chain links TRBV18 to TRBJ1-5; D is perhaps TRBD1 (5 bases). Germline loops: CDR1 KGHSH, CDR2 LQKENI. V lost 3 bases and J lost 2, with 17 bases in between. The CDR3 has 17 residues. Here the CDR3 DNA reads TGTGCCAGCTCACCTAGGGGCCAGGGATCAGGCAATCAGCCCCAGCATTTT. It translates to CASSPRGQGSGNQPQHF.

A remark on this clone: This CDR3 is also generated by other DNA sequences in the sample. This rearrangement joins TRBV4-1 to TRBJ1-5; tentatively, D is TRBD1 (6 bases). CDR1 and CDR2 (germline): MGHRA, YSYEKL. Deletions cut 1 base from V and 3 bases from J, with 10 bases between. The CDR3 loop spans 15 amino acids. This chain's CDR3 is CASSQGGQANQPQHF. The CDR3 region has the DNA TGCGCCAGCAGCCAAGGGGGACAAGCCAATCAGCCCCAGCATTTT.

The rearrangement uses TRBV7-8 and TRBJ1-2; possible D gene TRBD1, 6 bases. The length of the CDR3 is 16 residues. Between the trimmed V and J ends, which lost 5 bases and 0 bases, there was a span of 16 bases. Per germline, CDR1 SGHVS and CDR2 FQNEAQ. The CDR3 reads CASSVPGAASNYGYTF. CDR3 DNA sequence: TGTGCCAGCAGCGTTCCGGGGGCAGCCTCTAACTATGGCTACACCTTC. Together with reference TRBV7-8 and TRBJ1-2, the CDR3 gives the full variable domain: GAGVSQSPRYKVAKRGQDVALRCDPISGHVSLFWYQQALGQGPEFLTYFQNEAQLDKSGLPSDRFFAERPEGSVSTLKIQRTQQEDSAVYLCASSVPGAASNYGYTFGSGTRLTVV.

V is TRBV28 and J is TRBJ1-2, with a weak D call TRBD1 (6 bases). Trimming removed 9 bases at V and 2 bases at J, with 10 bases between. Germline CDR1 and CDR2: MDHEN and SYDVKM. There are 12 residues in the CDR3. This CDR3 is CASGQNNYGYTF. CDR3 coding DNA: TGTGCCAGTGGACAGAACAACTATGGCTACACCTTC.